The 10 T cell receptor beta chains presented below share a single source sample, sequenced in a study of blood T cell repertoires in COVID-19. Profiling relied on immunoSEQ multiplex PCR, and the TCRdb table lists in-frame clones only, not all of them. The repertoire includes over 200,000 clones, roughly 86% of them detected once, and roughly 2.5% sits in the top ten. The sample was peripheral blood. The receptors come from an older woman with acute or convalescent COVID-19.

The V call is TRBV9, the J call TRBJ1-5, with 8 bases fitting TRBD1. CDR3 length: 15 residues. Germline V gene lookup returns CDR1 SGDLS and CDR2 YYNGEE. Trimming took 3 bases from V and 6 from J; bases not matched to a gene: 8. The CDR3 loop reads CASSATGDGGQPQHF. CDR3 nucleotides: TGTGCCAGCAGCGCGACAGGGGACGGCGGTCAGCCCCAGCATTTT.

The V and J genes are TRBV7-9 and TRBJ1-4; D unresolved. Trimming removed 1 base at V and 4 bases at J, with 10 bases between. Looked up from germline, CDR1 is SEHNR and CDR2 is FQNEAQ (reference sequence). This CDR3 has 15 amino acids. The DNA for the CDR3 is TGTGCCAGCAGCTTAGGTTCCAGATTTAATGAAAAACTGTTTTTT. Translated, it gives CASSLGSRFNEKLFF.

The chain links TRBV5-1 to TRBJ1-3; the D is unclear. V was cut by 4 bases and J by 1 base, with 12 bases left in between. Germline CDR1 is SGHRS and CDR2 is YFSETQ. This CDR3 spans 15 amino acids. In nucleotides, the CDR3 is TGCGCCAGCAGCACGGAAGGAGTGTCTGGAAACACCATATATTTT. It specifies CASSTEGVSGNTIYF.

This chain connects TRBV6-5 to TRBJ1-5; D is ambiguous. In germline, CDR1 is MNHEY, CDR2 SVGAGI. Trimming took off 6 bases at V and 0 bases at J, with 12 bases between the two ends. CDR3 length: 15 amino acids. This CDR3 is CASSRLSNSNQPQHF. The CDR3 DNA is TGTGCCAGCAGCCGACTGAGTAATAGCAATCAGCCCCAGCATTTT.

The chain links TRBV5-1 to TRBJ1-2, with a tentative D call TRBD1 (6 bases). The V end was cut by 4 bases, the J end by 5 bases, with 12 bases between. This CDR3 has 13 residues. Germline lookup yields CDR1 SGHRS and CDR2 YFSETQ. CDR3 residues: CASSVNRDYGYTF. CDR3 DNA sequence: TGCGCCAGCAGCGTAAACAGGGATTATGGCTACACCTTC.

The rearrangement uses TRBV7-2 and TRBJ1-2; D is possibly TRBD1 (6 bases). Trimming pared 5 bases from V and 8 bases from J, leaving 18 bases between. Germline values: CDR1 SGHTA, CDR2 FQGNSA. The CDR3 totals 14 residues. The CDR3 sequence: CASSRQAGVGGYTF. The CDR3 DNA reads TGTGCCAGCAGCCGGCAGGCAGGGGTAGGGGGCTACACCTTC.

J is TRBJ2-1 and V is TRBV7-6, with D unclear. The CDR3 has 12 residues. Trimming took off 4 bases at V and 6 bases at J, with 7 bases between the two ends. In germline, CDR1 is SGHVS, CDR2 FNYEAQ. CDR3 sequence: CASSSSGNEQFF. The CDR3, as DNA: TGTGCCAGCAGCTCTTCAGGCAATGAGCAGTTCTTC.

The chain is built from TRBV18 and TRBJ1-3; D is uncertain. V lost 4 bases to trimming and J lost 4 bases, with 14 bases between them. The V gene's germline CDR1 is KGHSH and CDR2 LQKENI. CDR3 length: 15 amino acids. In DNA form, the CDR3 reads TGTGCCAGCTCACAGATGCAAAACTCCGGAAACACCATATATTTT. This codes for CASSQMQNSGNTIYF.

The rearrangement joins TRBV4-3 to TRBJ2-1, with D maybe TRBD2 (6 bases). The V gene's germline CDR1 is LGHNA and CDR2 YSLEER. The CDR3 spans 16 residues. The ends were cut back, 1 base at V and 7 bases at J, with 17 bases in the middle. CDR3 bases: TGCGCCAGCAGCCAAGTTGGGGGGTTAGGAAGAAATGAGCAGTTCTTC. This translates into CASSQVGGLGRNEQFF.

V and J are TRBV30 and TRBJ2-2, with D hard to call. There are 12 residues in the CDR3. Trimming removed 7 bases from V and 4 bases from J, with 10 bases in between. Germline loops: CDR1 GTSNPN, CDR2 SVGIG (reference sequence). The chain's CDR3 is CAFSKITGELFF. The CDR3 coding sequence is TGTGCCTTCAGTAAGATCACCGGGGAGCTGTTTTTT.